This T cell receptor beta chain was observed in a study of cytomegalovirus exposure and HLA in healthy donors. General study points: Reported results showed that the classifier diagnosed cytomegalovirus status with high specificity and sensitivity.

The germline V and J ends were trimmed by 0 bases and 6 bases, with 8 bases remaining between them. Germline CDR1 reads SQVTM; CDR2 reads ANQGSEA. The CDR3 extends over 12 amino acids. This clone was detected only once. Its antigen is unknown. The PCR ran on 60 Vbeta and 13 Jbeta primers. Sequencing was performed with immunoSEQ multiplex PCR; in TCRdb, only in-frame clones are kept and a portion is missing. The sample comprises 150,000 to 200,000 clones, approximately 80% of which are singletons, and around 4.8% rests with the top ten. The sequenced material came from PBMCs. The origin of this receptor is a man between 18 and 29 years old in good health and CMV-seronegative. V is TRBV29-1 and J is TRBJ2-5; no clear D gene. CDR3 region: CSVEEVSKTQYF. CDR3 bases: TGCAGCGTTGAAGAAGTCAGTAAGACCCAGTACTTC.